These 12 T cell receptor beta chains came from one sample sequenced in a study of cytomegalovirus exposure and HLA in healthy donors. PCR used 60 Vbeta primers and 13 Jbeta primers. TCRdb keeps only in-frame clones here, not all; method: immunoSEQ multiplex PCR. The sample records under 200,000 clones, 65% to 70% being singletons. The sequenced material came from PBMCs. The source is a woman between 18 and 29 years old in good health and CMV-seropositive.

The chain couples TRBV18 to TRBJ2-7; 9 positions agree with TRBD1. The V and J ends lost 1 base and 2 bases, in that order; junction bases with no gene match: 9. The CDR3 has 17 amino acids. Germline V lookup: CDR1 KGHSH, CDR2 LQKENI. The CDR3, as DNA: TGTGCCAGCTCACCACAAGGAGGAAGGACAGGGGCCTACGAGCAGTACTTC. It translates to CASSPQGGRTGAYEQYF. The whole variable domain, filled in from reference TRBV18 and TRBJ2-7, reads NAGVMQNPRHLVRRRGQEARLRCSPMKGHSHVYWYRQLPEEGLKFMVYLQKENIIDESGMPKERFSAEFPKEGPSILRIQQVVRGDSAAYFCASSPQGGRTGAYEQYFGPGTRLTVT.

The chain employs TRBV7-2 and TRBJ2-1; 7 nucleotides line up with TRBD2. Trimming took 0 bases from V and 8 from J; bases not matched to a gene: 13. The CDR3 spans 17 residues. Germline CDR1 SGHTA, CDR2 FQGNSA. This chain's CDR3 is CASSLAGWTSQFDEQFF. CDR3 DNA sequence: TGTGCCAGCAGCTTAGCGGGGTGGACTAGTCAATTTGATGAGCAGTTCTTC.

CDR3 coding DNA: TGTGCCAGCAGTGAAAGCGGGACAGGGGGCATCGTTAGCTACGAGCAGTACTTC. This sequence encodes CASSESGTGGIVSYEQYF. V is TRBV6-1 and J is TRBJ2-7, with 12 bases matching TRBD1. This CDR3 region has 18 residues. The V segment lost 2 bases and the J segment 3 bases; nucleotides outside the gene matches: 11. Germline CDR1 and CDR2: MNHNS and SASEGT.

The chain has TRBV6-6 and TRBJ2-3; TRBD2 matches 8 bases. The germline gives CDR1 MNHNY, CDR2 SVGAGI (reference sequence). The CDR3 contains 13 residues. Trimming at V came to 11 bases and at J to 1 base, leaving 5 bases not matched to a gene. This chain's CDR3 is CAADGRGTDTQYF. For the CDR3, the DNA is TGTGCCGCAGACGGGAGGGGCACAGATACGCAGTATTTT.

This chain uses TRBV7-6 with TRBJ1-2; TRBD1 aligns across 10 bases. CDR3 length: 17 residues. Trimming at V came to 1 base and at J to 6 bases, leaving 11 bases not matched to a gene. Per germline, CDR1 SGHVS and CDR2 FNYEAQ. The CDR3 nucleotides read TGTGCCAGCAGCTTAGGACGTCACAGGACAGGGGGGCATGGCTACACCTTC. Its protein is CASSLGRHRTGGHGYTF.

This chain links TRBV29-1 with TRBJ2-2, with a tentative D call TRBD1 (5 bases). Germline CDR1 SQVTM, CDR2 ANQGSEA. The CDR3 extends over 13 amino acids. Trimming removed 7 bases at V and 1 base at J, with 10 bases between. The CDR3 here is CSGTQGNTGELFF. The CDR3 DNA sequence: TGCAGCGGTACTCAGGGGAACACCGGGGAGCTGTTTTTT.

The chain joins TRBV2 to TRBJ1-1, with 11 bases that match TRBD1. The ends lost 3 bases at V and 5 bases at J; junction bases unmatched: 5. Germline-derived CDR1 and CDR2 are SNHLY and FYNNEI. The CDR3 extends over 15 amino acids. The CDR3 sequence: CASSDPGQGVTEAFF. The CDR3 region has the DNA TGTGCCAGCAGTGACCCGGGACAGGGGGTAACTGAAGCTTTCTTT.

The J gene is TRBJ1-2, the V gene TRBV4-1; 8 bases line up with TRBD1. The trim removed 1 base at V and 3 bases at J, leaving 1 base unmatched. Germline V gives CDR1 MGHRA, CDR2 YSYEKL. The length of the CDR3 is 14 residues. The CDR3 protein is CASSQVQGDYGYTF. In nucleotides, the CDR3 is TGCGCCAGCAGCCAAGTACAGGGGGACTATGGCTACACCTTC.

Of note for this clone: A read error may account for a junction end that differs from germline. The genes are TRBV7-7 and TRBJ1-5, with D maybe TRBD1 (6 bases). The CDR3 length is 15 residues. Germline lookup yields CDR1 SSHAT and CDR2 FNYEAQ (reference sequence). For the CDR3, the DNA is TGTGCTAGCAGCCTGGGGGCCGATAGCAATCAGCCCCAGCATTTT. Amino acid sequence: CASSLGADSNQPQHF.

The rearrangement joins TRBV5-4 to TRBJ2-5; 7 bases match TRBD1. CDR1 and CDR2 from the germline V gene are SGHNT and YYREEE (reference sequence). Unmatched junction bases numbered 11, after V lost 3 bases and J lost 0 bases. This CDR3 spans 17 amino acids. CDR3 in DNA: TGTGCCAGCAGCTCTAAAAGACAGGGTCCGAACCAAGAGACCCAGTACTTC. Its translation: CASSSKRQGPNQETQYF. The variable domain in full, with the rest retrieved from reference TRBV5-4 and TRBJ2-5, is ETGVTQSPTHLIKTRGQQVTLRCSSQSGHNTVSWYQQALGQGPQFIFQYYREEENGRGNFPPRFSGLQFPNYSSELNVNALELDDSALYLCASSSKRQGPNQETQYFGPGTRLLVL.

This clone was seen a few times. The CDR3 nucleotides read TGTGCCAGCAGCTTGGAACTCAGCAGGGATGAGGAACTGTTTTTT. Translating gives CASSLELSRDEELFF. V gene TRBV5-8 combines with J gene TRBJ1-4, with D possibly TRBD1 on 5 matching bases. V lost 0 bases and J 12 bases, leaving 18 bases between the germline ends. Germline V gene lookup returns CDR1 SGHTS and CDR2 YDEGEE. This CDR3 comprises 15 residues.

This chain uses TRBV6-5 with TRBJ1-5; TRBD1 aligns across 8 bases. V trimming: 8 bases; J trimming: 0 bases; junction bases outside the gene matches: 6. This CDR3 is built from 15 residues. Germline V gives CDR1 MNHEY, CDR2 SVGAGI. The chain's CDR3 is CASGDRGNSNQPQHF. The CDR3 coding sequence is TGTGCCAGCGGAGACAGGGGCAATAGCAATCAGCCCCAGCATTTT.